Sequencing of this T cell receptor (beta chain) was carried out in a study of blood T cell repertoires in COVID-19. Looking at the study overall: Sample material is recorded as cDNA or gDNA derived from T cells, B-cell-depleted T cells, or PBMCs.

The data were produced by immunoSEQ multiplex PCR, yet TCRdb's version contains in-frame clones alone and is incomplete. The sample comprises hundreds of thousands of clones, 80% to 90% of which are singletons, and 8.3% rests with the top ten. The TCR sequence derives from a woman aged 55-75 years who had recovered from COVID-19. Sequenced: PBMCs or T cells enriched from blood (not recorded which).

The CDR3 loop is CASSYGTGVAYF. The CDR3 bases are TGTGCCAGCAGCTACGGGACAGGGGTCGCTTACTTC. The chain employs TRBV7-9 and TRBJ2-7; 10 nucleotides align to TRBD1. This CDR3 has 12 amino acids. V lost 4 bases to trimming and J lost 13 bases; unmatched junction nucleotides: 7. Germline-derived CDR1 and CDR2 are SEHNR and FQNEAQ (reference sequence).